The rows below give T cell receptor beta chains drawn from one sample of a study of regulatory T cells in long-lasting Graves disease. TCRdb called the multiplex PCR reads again in MiXCR, with one record for every CDR3 protein. Counted here are approximately 540,000 distinct CDR3 sequences, about 11% occurring once; the ten biggest clones make up over 7%. The data also belong to a second study, concerning T cells in Graves' hyperthyroidism and ophthalmopathy.

The sample consisted of peripheral blood mononuclear cells (PBMCs), taken at new diagnosis, from a patient treated with antithyroid drugs. The source is a young woman with Graves disease. Both conserved end residues are part of each CDR3. A D gene is named only where the DNA matches it firmly. Clone size is shown for a subset of rows, as once, few, many or a class of expanded clone.

d_call	clone_size	v_call	j_call	cdr3_nt	cdr3_aa
.	.	TRBV6-2/TRBV6-3	TRBJ1-5	TGTGCCAGCAGTTCGGCGGGGGCCCATCCCAATCAGCCCCAGCATTTT	CASSSAGAHPNQPQHF
.	many	TRBV11-2	TRBJ2-3	TGTGCCAGCAGGTTGGTTCCGGAAGATACGCAGTATTTT	CASRLVPEDTQYF
TRBD2	.	TRBV19	TRBJ2-1	TGTGCCAGTAGGAATGGACTAGCCTGGAATGAGCAGTTCTTC	CASRNGLAWNEQFF
.	once	TRBV27	TRBJ1-2	TGTGCCAGCAGTTTAGGGGGGGCCTTTGGAGGCTACACCTTC	CASSLGGAFGGYTF
.	many	TRBV6-2/TRBV6-3	TRBJ1-2	TGTGCCAGCAGACCCAGGACGGCCAGGGATGGCTACACCTTC	CASRPRTARDGYTF
.	many	TRBV30	TRBJ2-2	TGTGCCTGGGACTTGTCTAACACCGGGGAGCTGTTTTTT	CAWDLSNTGELFF
.	many	TRBV28	TRBJ2-2	TGTGCCAGCAGCTCTAGCTACACCGGGGAGCTGTTTTTT	CASSSSYTGELFF
TRBD1	few	TRBV6-2/TRBV6-3	TRBJ1-3	TGTGCCAGCAGTTACGCCGGGACAGGGTCCTCTGGAAACACCATATATTTT	CASSYAGTGSSGNTIYF
.	many	TRBV10-3	TRBJ2-2	TGTGCCATCAGTGAATTGGCTACGACCGGGGAGCTGTTTTTT	CAISELATTGELFF
.	many	TRBV11-2	TRBJ1-4	TGTGCCAGCAGCTTAACATCGAGTGAAAAACTGTTTTTT	CASSLTSSEKLFF
.	many	TRBV6-5	TRBJ2-7	TGTGCCAGCAGTTCCGGGACTCCGAGGTCCTACGAGCAGTACTTC	CASSSGTPRSYEQYF
.	few	TRBV6-5	TRBJ2-3	TGTGCCAGCAGTTACCCGTGGACGGAGGAAACGCAGTATTTT	CASSYPWTEETQYF
.	few	TRBV19	TRBJ1-5	TGTGCCAGTAACAATCCCCGTTCAGCCGATCAGCCCCAGCATTTT	CASNNPRSADQPQHF
.	.	TRBV7-9	TRBJ1-1	TGTGCCAGCAGCTTAGATTCTGGGGGCGCGAACACTGAAGCTTTCTTT	CASSLDSGGANTEAFF
.	many	TRBV12-3/TRBV12-4	TRBJ2-1	TGTGCCAGCAGTTTGGGCTACGGACAGAGCTACAATGAGCAGTTCTTC	CASSLGYGQSYNEQFF
TRBD2	many	TRBV10-3	TRBJ2-7	TGTGCCATCAGCGGGAGGGCCGACGACGAGCAGTACTTC	CAISGRADDEQYF
TRBD1	many	TRBV20-1	TRBJ1-2	TGCAGTGCTAGAGAGGGGAGGGGGCTAGGCTATGGCTACACCTTC	CSAREGRGLGYGYTF
TRBD2	many	TRBV12-3/TRBV12-4	TRBJ2-1	TGTGCCAGCAGTTTATTCTCACTAGCGGGGTACCGCTTCCACTACAATGAGCAGTTCTTC	CASSLFSLAGYRFHYNEQFF
.	many	TRBV3-1	TRBJ2-7	TGTGCCAGCAGCCAAGATTATCGGGGTATGAGCTCCTACGAGCAGTACTTC	CASSQDYRGMSSYEQYF
.	many	TRBV9	TRBJ2-1	TGTGCCAGCAGCGGTGGACCGTCCTCCTACAATGAGCAGTTCTTC	CASSGGPSSYNEQFF
TRBD2	many	TRBV5-8	TRBJ2-5	TGTGCCAGCAGCTCCGGGACCAGCGGGGCCCACCAAGAGACCCAGTACTTC	CASSSGTSGAHQETQYF
.	.	TRBV5-5	TRBJ1-2	TGTGCCAGCAGACCCGGGACACCCTACTATGGCTACACCTTC	CASRPGTPYYGYTF
.	many	TRBV4-2	TRBJ1-2	TGTGCCAGCAGCCAAGATCTGGCAGGGAACTATGGCTACACCTTC	CASSQDLAGNYGYTF
TRBD2	.	TRBV11-3	TRBJ2-3	TGTGCCAGCAGCTTGCGTAGGGCAGCGGGAGGGGTAGATACGCAGTATTTT	CASSLRRAAGGVDTQYF
TRBD1	few	TRBV6-2/TRBV6-3	TRBJ1-5	TGTGCCTCCGTTCAGGGGGCATGGCAGCCCCAGCATTTT	CASVQGAWQPQHF
.	.	TRBV4-1	TRBJ1-5	TGCGCCAGCAGCCAAGAGCAGGCGGGGCTCAGTTATCAGCCCCAGCATTTT	CASSQEQAGLSYQPQHF
.	.	TRBV15	TRBJ2-7	TGTGCCACCAGCAAGCGCCAGGGTTCGCTAGGCGAGCAGTACTTC	CATSKRQGSLGEQYF
TRBD1	many	TRBV12-3/TRBV12-4	TRBJ1-2	TGTGCCAGCAGGGGACAGGGGTATGGCTACACCTTC	CASRGQGYGYTF
.	.	TRBV6-9	TRBJ2-1	TGTGCCAGCAGTTCCCGGGGGTGGGGTGAGCAGTTCTTC	CASSSRGWGEQFF